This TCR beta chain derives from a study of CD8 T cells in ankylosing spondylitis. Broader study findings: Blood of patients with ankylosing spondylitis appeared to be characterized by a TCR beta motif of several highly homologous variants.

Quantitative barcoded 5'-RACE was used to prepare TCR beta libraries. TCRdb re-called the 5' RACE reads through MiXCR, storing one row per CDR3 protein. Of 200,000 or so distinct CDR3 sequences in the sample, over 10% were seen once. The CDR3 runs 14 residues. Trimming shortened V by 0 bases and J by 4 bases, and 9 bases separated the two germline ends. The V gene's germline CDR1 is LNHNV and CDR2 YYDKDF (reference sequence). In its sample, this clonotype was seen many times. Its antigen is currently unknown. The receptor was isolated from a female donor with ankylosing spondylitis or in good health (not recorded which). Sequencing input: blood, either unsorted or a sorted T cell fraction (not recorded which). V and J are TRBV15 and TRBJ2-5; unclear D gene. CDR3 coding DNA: TGTGCCACCAGCAGAGATGTGGGCGGAGAGACCCAGTACTTC. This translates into CATSRDVGGETQYF.